This TCR beta chain is drawn from a study of metastatic and nonmetastatic thyroid tumors. The CDR3 is 13 residues long. Trimming stripped 2 bases from V and 3 bases from J, with 8 bases between. Germline-derived CDR1 and CDR2 are SGHDT and YYEEEE. Each patient came to thyroid surgery without any prior treatment (of any kind). This clone was found many times. MiXCR re-clonotyped the PCR reads for TCRdb. The sample lists over 12,000 clones, around 28% occurring once. The J gene is TRBJ1-1, the V gene TRBV5-6, with TRBD1 as a possible D gene (5 bases). Sequencing used tumor tissue. The clonotype comes from a female donor with papillary thyroid cancer or a benign thyroid nodule (not recorded which). Some clones in this sample may be carry-over from other donors' samples. CDR3: CASSFFRDTEAFF. Written as DNA, the CDR3 is TGTGCCAGCAGCTTCTTCAGGGACACTGAAGCTTTCTTT.